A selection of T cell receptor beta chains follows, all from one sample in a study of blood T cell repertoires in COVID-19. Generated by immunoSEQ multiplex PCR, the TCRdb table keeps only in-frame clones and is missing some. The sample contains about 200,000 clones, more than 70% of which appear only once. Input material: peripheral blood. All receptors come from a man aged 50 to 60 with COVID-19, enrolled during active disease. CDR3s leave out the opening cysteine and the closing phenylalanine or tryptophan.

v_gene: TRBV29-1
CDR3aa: SATYIPGEPQETQY

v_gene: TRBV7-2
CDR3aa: ASSFSGRGYNEQF

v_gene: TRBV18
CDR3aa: ASSPRGQGGHEQY

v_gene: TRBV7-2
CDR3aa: ASSLGRGFEAF

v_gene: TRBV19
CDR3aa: ASSNNGQVTGELF

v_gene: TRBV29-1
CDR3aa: SVVRGVGTDTQY

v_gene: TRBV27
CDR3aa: ASSFNRDVEQF

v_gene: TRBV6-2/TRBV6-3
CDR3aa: ASSDGSSGSDEQY

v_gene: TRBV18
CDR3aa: ASSPPQARAGQDGELF

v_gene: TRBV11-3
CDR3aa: ASSLGLAAYNEQF

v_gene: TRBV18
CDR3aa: ASSPLQNNEQF

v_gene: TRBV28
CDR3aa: ASSLEVWFTGSNTGELF

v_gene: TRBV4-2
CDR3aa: ASSLRTSGEQF

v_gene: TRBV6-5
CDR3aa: ASGGLAGHEQY

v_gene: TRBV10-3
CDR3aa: AISERETGNEQF

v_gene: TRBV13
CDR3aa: ASSPQGIGYT

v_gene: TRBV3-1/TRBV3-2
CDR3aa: ASSPGQDTDTQY

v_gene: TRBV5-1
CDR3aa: ASRQGGSPLH

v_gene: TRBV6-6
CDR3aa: ASSYTPASSTSPLH

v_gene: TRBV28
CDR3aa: ASRPTGANQPQH

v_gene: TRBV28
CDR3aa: ASRAGTGGSNYGYT

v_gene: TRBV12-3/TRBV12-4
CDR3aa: ASSSQGPDTQY

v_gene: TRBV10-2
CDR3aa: ASSDRQGEVPGEKLF

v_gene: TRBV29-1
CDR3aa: SFQAGTYEQY

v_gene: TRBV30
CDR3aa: AWNRQGMRNYGYT

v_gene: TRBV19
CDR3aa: ASSIILLGQDNQPQH

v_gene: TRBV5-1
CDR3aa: ASSFQPGQGDDEQF

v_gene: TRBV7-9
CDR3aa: ASSVRGRAEAF

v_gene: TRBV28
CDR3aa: ASSPLILAGGPPSDTQY

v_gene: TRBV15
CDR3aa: ATGGGQADSGNTIY

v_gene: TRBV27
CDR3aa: ASSSEGVLGSGY

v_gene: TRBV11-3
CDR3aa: ASSLVFNSPLH

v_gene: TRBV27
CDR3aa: ASSAGLDTYEQY

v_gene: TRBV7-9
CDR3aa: ASSFDRDTEAF

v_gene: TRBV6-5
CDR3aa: ASSYKGDTQY

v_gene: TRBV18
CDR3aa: ASSPSGGAVEQF

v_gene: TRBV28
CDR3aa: ASRPTGGRGYT